One and the same sample provided the 13 T cell receptor beta chains below, sequenced in a study of T cell responses to AZD1222 COVID-19 vaccine (dated by TCRdb to the early 2020s). The time point label, as the study defines it: baseline before first vaccination. Library preparation employed the immunoSEQ multiplex PCR assay. TCRdb limited this immuneACCESS table to in-frame rearrangements with V and J called. A share of clones is missing; checked studies link under half to unresolved V genes, and the rest is unexplained. This sample lists 100,000 to 150,000 clones; 86% were detected once. The ten largest clonotypes hold roughly 12% of the sample. The sequencing used peripheral blood, collected on day 0 of AZD1222 vaccination. The receptors originated from an adult in good health.

This chain links TRBV28 with TRBJ1-6, with D perhaps matching TRBD1 (5 bases). V gave up 6 bases and J gave up 5 bases, with 14 bases separating them. Germline V lookup: CDR1 MDHEN, CDR2 SYDVKM. This CDR3 has 15 amino acids. As DNA, the CDR3 is TGTGCCAGCAGCTACGACGACAGAGATAATTCACCCCTCCACTTT. It yields the protein CASSYDDRDNSPLHF.

This chain connects TRBV24-1 to TRBJ1-5; D is unclear. CDR1 KGHDR and CDR2 SFDVKD come from the germline V gene. The CDR3 extends over 16 amino acids. V was shortened by 4 bases and J by 2 bases, with 14 bases between the two germline ends. This CDR3 reads CATSDSRSPGNQPQHF. CDR3 in DNA: TGTGCCACCAGTGACTCGCGGAGCCCCGGCAATCAGCCCCAGCATTTT.

The chain has TRBV7-9 and TRBJ2-7; D tentatively reads TRBD1 or TRBD2 (5 bases each). Germline V gives CDR1 SEHNR, CDR2 FQNEAQ (reference sequence). V was clipped by 5 bases and J by 5 bases, with 13 bases between them. This CDR3 region has 13 residues. The CDR3 region has the DNA TGTGCCAGCAGCGAGGGGAGCGCCCACGAGCAGTACTTC. It is translated as CASSEGSAHEQYF.

The CDR3 loop reads CSASYRGPYSNQPQHF. The DNA of the CDR3 is TGCAGTGCTAGTTACAGGGGGCCTTATAGCAATCAGCCCCAGCATTTT. The gene calls are TRBV20-1 and TRBJ1-5; 9 bases fit TRBD1. V was pared by 3 bases and J by 0 bases, with 6 bases of the junction left unmatched. Germline CDR1 DFQATT, CDR2 SNEGSKA (reference sequence). The CDR3 runs to 16 residues.

The chain employs TRBV9 and TRBJ2-7, with D uncertain. CDR3 size: 14 residues. Germline V gives CDR1 SGDLS, CDR2 YYNGEE. V was shortened by 0 bases and J by 5 bases, with 12 bases between the two germline ends. The CDR3 reads CASSVGQGINEQYF. In nucleotides, the CDR3 is TGTGCCAGCAGCGTAGGCCAAGGAATCAACGAGCAGTACTTC. The variable domain in full, completed from reference TRBV9 and TRBJ2-7, reads DSGVTQTPKHLITATGQRVTLRCSPRSGDLSVYWYQQSLDQGLQFLIQYYNGEERAKGNILERFSAQQFPDLHSELNLSSLELGDSALYFCASSVGQGINEQYFGPGTRLTVT.

As concerns this clone: This specimen includes other DNA sequences encoding the same CDR3. This chain joins TRBV6-2 or TRBV6-3 and TRBJ2-5; D unclear. V was clipped by 2 bases and J by 5 bases, with 3 bases between them. Germline CDR1 MNHEY, CDR2 SVGEGT. The CDR3 has 11 residues. The chain's CDR3 is CASSYGETQYF. The CDR3 nucleotides read TGTGCCAGCAGTTACGGGGAGACCCAGTACTTC.

J is TRBJ1-3 and V is TRBV6-2 or TRBV6-3, with TRBD1 matching over 7 bases. The J segment lost 3 bases and the V segment lost 0 bases, leaving 5 bases of the junction unmatched. This CDR3 is 16 amino acids long. Germline lookup yields CDR1 MNHEY and CDR2 SVGEGT. CDR3 protein: CASSYSWTGFGNTIYF. The DNA for the CDR3 is TGTGCCAGCAGTTACTCCTGGACAGGCTTTGGAAACACCATATATTTT.

The V gene is TRBV6-1, the J gene TRBJ1-2; 10 bases align to TRBD1. Germline CDR1 MNHNS, CDR2 SASEGT. V shed 1 base and J 7 bases; nucleotides not matched to a gene: 3. The CDR3 has 14 residues. DNA of the CDR3: TGTGCCAGCAGTGAAGGGGGACAGGGGTTTGGCTACACCTTC. Protein: CASSEGGQGFGYTF.

The CDR3 protein is CASGMDTEAFF. The CDR3 DNA sequence: TGCGCCAGCGGTATGGACACTGAAGCTTTCTTT. The chain has TRBV5-1 and TRBJ1-1; D uncertain. This CDR3 has 11 amino acids. Germline loops: CDR1 SGHRS, CDR2 YFSETQ. V was shortened by 7 bases and J by 3 bases, with 7 bases between the two germline ends. Variable domain in full (rest from reference TRBV5-1 and TRBJ1-1): KAGVTQTPRYLIKTRGQQVTLSCSPISGHRSVSWYQQTPGQGLQFLFEYFSETQRNKGNFPGRFSGRQFSNSRSEMNVSTLELGDSALYLCASGMDTEAFFGQGTRLTVV.

As DNA, the CDR3 is TGTGCCAGTAGTATAGATCATACAGATAGCAATCAGCCCCAGCATTTT. Protein product: CASSIDHTDSNQPQHF. V usage is TRBV19 and J usage is TRBJ1-5; D is unresolved. The CDR3 has 16 amino acids. V was pared by 0 bases and J by 0 bases, with 9 bases between. CDR1 LNHDA and CDR2 SQIVND come from the germline V gene (reference sequence).

The chain combines TRBV18 with TRBJ2-2; 14 nucleotides match TRBD2. Germline CDR1 reads KGHSH; CDR2 reads LQKENI. The ends lost 4 bases at V and 0 bases at J; junction bases unmatched: 4. The CDR3 loop spans 18 amino acids. The CDR3 loop is CASSLGTSGGANTGELFF. In nucleotides, the CDR3 is TGTGCCAGCTCACTTGGGACTAGCGGGGGCGCGAACACCGGGGAGCTGTTTTTT.

This chain connects TRBV24-1 to TRBJ2-3; D is uncertain. This CDR3 is 15 amino acids long. V was trimmed by 7 bases and J by 0 bases, leaving 13 bases between them. The V gene's germline CDR1 is KGHDR and CDR2 SFDVKD. The CDR3 DNA is TGTGCCACCAGCGAGAACAGATCTAGCACAGATACGCAGTATTTT. Residues: CATSENRSSTDTQYF.

The gene calls are TRBV6-5 and TRBJ2-7, with no clear D. The CDR3 totals 15 residues. Trimming took 0 bases from V and 2 from J, leaving 11 bases between them. Germline V gene lookup returns CDR1 MNHEY and CDR2 SVGAGI. CDR3 DNA sequence: TGTGCCAGCAGTTACTCTTCCAGCGTACCCTACGAGCAGTACTTC. It encodes CASSYSSSVPYEQYF.